What follows are 8 T cell receptor beta chains derived from one specimen sequenced in a study of Ad26.COV2.S vaccination and SARS-CoV-2 variants. The data were produced by immunoSEQ multiplex PCR, yet TCRdb's version contains in-frame clones alone and is incomplete. The data contain about 470,000 clones, roughly 87% of them singletons. Treatment of the sample: about 20 received Ad26.COV2.S at low or high dose, single or two shots; 5 received placebo; per-sample allocation not given. Samples came from day 63 after the first vaccine or placebo injection. The sequences come from peripheral blood, collected in a trial of Ad26.COV2.S vaccine versus placebo. The receptors originated from a person aged 18-60 years who received the Ad26.COV2.S COVID-19 vaccine or a placebo.

The genes are TRBV5-1 and TRBJ2-5; TRBD1 matches 7 bases. V lost 2 bases and J lost 3; bases outside the gene matches: 7. Germline CDR1 reads SGHRS; CDR2 reads YFSETQ. This CDR3 is 15 amino acids long. The CDR3 nucleotides read TGCGCCAGCAGCTTCACCGGGACAGTAGAAGAGACCCAGTACTTC. Its translation is CASSFTGTVEETQYF.

V is TRBV5-6 and J is TRBJ2-7, with unresolved D. The germline V and J ends were trimmed by 0 bases and 1 base, with 8 bases remaining between them. The CDR3 spans 14 residues. Per germline, CDR1 SGHDT and CDR2 YYEEEE. The CDR3 loop is CASSLVQASYEQYF. Written as DNA, the CDR3 is TGTGCCAGCAGCTTGGTTCAGGCGTCCTACGAGCAGTACTTC.

This clone appeared a few times. This chain connects TRBV19 to TRBJ2-1; 12 positions match TRBD2. Germline trimming cut 3 bases from V and 2 bases from J; bases unmatched to any gene: 2. Looked up from germline, CDR1 is LNHDA and CDR2 is SQIVND (reference sequence). This CDR3 has 16 residues. CDR3 in amino acids: CASSIRLAGAYNEQFF. The CDR3 DNA sequence: TGTGCCAGTAGTATCCGACTAGCGGGAGCCTACAATGAGCAGTTCTTC.

As regards this clone: This sample includes further DNA sequences coding for the same CDR3. The gene calls are TRBV5-1 and TRBJ2-5; D is undetermined. The V gene's germline CDR1 is SGHRS and CDR2 YFSETQ. CDR3 length equals 12 residues. Trimming shortened V by 4 bases and J by 5 bases, and 9 bases separated the two germline ends. The CDR3: CASSLDRETQYF. The CDR3 nucleotides read TGCGCCAGCAGCCTCGATCGGGAGACCCAGTACTTC.

The rearrangement uses TRBV7-3 and TRBJ2-1; 9 nucleotides agree with TRBD2. In germline, CDR1 is SGHTA, CDR2 FQGTGA. The CDR3 totals 15 residues. With 5 bases clipped from V and 0 bases from J, the junction kept 2 bases outside the gene matches. CDR3 amino acids: CASSVSGSSYNEQFF. CDR3 in DNA: TGTGCCAGCAGCGTTAGCGGGAGCTCCTACAATGAGCAGTTCTTC.

This chain uses TRBV29-1 with TRBJ1-1, with D hard to call. The germline V gene has CDR1 SQVTM and CDR2 ANQGSEA. The ends were cut back, 4 bases at V and 0 bases at J, with 6 bases in the middle. The CDR3 totals 12 residues. In nucleotides, the CDR3 is TGCAGCGTTGCTAAAGTGAACACTGAAGCTTTCTTT. Its protein product is CSVAKVNTEAFF.

This chain links TRBV28 with TRBJ1-2, with TRBD1 matching over 7 bases. The ends lost 5 bases at V and 8 bases at J; junction bases unmatched: 8. The CDR3 loop spans 13 amino acids. CDR1 MDHEN and CDR2 SYDVKM come from the germline V gene. The CDR3 DNA follows: TGTGCCAGCAGTGGGAGACAGGGTGGAGGCTACACCTTC. It yields the protein CASSGRQGGGYTF.

The V gene is TRBV3-1 (or the pseudogene TRBV3-2), the J gene TRBJ2-7, with a weak D call TRBD2 (6 bases). The CDR3 spans 14 residues. The V gene's germline CDR1 is LGHDT and CDR2 YNNKEL (reference sequence). V was cut by 2 bases and J by 7 bases, with 15 bases left in between. The CDR3 sequence is CASSQWRRGREQYF. The CDR3 region has the DNA TGTGCCAGCAGCCAATGGCGGCGGGGTCGGGAGCAGTACTTC.